Presented here are 4 T cell receptor beta chains from one specimen sequenced in a study of T cell responses to AZD1222 COVID-19 vaccine. Repertoires were generated with immunoSEQ multiplex PCR, while TCRdb's copy carries only in-frame clones and drops some. The table has roughly 160,000 clones, about 88% seen once; the top ten hold roughly 5.5%. The sequencing here drew on peripheral blood, taken on day 0 of AZD1222 vaccination. The receptors come from an adult in good health.

V and J are TRBV5-5 and TRBJ1-1, with 9 bases that match TRBD1. The CDR3 length is 17 residues. Germline V gene data show CDR1 as SGHKS and CDR2 as YYEKEE (reference sequence). V lost 4 bases, J lost 1 base, and 11 bases stayed unmatched. The CDR3: CASSKSPGTGPNTEAFF. CDR3 coding DNA: TGTGCCAGCAGCAAAAGTCCCGGGACAGGGCCGAACACTGAAGCTTTCTTT. Full variable domain (outside the CDR3, taken from reference TRBV5-5 and TRBJ1-1): DAGVTQSPTHLIKTRGQQVTLRCSPISGHKSVSWYQQVLGQGPQFIFQYYEKEERGRGNFPDRFSARQFPNYSSELNVNALLLGDSALYLCASSKSPGTGPNTEAFFGQGTRLTVV.

The chain has TRBV6-2 or TRBV6-3 and TRBJ1-5; D is ambiguous. Deletions cut 5 bases from V and 7 bases from J, with 24 bases between. Germline V gives CDR1 MNHEY, CDR2 SVGEGT. This CDR3 has 17 residues. CDR3 sequence (DNA): TGTGCCAGCAGTACGCCCCCTCTTGGTAGATCACGGCAGCCCCAGCATTTT. Translating it yields CASSTPPLGRSRQPQHF.

V is TRBV4-1 and J is TRBJ1-4, with D perhaps TRBD1 (6 bases). Germline CDR1 is MGHRA and CDR2 is YSYEKL. V shed 1 base and J shed 5 bases, with 11 bases lying between them. The CDR3 spans 15 residues. CDR3 protein: CASSQVRQENEKLFF. For the CDR3, the DNA is TGCGCCAGCAGCCAAGTCAGACAGGAAAATGAAAAACTGTTTTTT.

This clone turned up a few times. This chain uses TRBV27 with TRBJ1-1; no clear D. Deletions cut 2 bases from V and 6 bases from J, with 16 bases between. The germline V gene has CDR1 MNHEY and CDR2 SMNVEV (reference sequence). This CDR3 has 15 residues. The CDR3 nucleotides are TGTGCCAGCAGTTTAGGACCCGGGAGACAATCTGAAGCTTTCTTT. It translates to CASSLGPGRQSEAFF.